The source of this T cell receptor beta chain is a study of CD8 T cells in ankylosing spondylitis. Making use of molecular barcodes, quantitative 5'-RACE generated TCR beta libraries. A single record per CDR3 protein comes from TCRdb applying MiXCR to the 5' RACE reads. The data contain about 350,000 distinct CDR3 sequences, 20% of them singletons. The CDR3 length is 14 residues. Trimming shortened V by 5 bases and J by 0 bases, and 9 bases separated the two germline ends. Germline values: CDR1 SGHAT, CDR2 FQNNGV. This rearrangement joins TRBV11-2 to TRBJ2-3; D ambiguous. Specimen: blood, either unsorted or a sorted T cell fraction (not recorded which). This TCR was recovered from a male donor with ankylosing spondylitis or in good health (not recorded which). CDR3 DNA: TGTGCCAGCAGCGTCTTTGATAGCACAGATACGCAGTATTTT. Amino acids: CASSVFDSTDTQYF.